These 31 T cell receptor beta chains were sequenced from one sample in a study of cytomegalovirus exposure and HLA in healthy donors. Vbeta (60) and Jbeta (13) primers were used in the PCR. The data were produced by immunoSEQ multiplex PCR, yet TCRdb's version contains in-frame clones alone and is incomplete. The repertoire has 120,000 or so clones, approximately 80% of them found once; the top ten carry less than 6%. The sequencing sample was made of PBMCs. Every receptor here comes from a man between 18 and 35 years old in good health and CMV-seropositive.

The chain carries TRBV11-2 and TRBJ2-1; the match to TRBD2 covers 7 bases. CDR3 size: 18 residues. Trimming removed 2 bases from V and 4 bases from J; junction bases left unmatched: 14. Germline assignment: CDR1 SGHAT and CDR2 FQNNGV. In DNA form, the CDR3 reads TGTGCCAGCAGCTTAAGAGGCACTGGCGGGGGAGTATACAATGAGCAGTTCTTC. This codes for CASSLRGTGGGVYNEQFF.

This rearrangement joins TRBV2 to TRBJ1-2; 8 nucleotides match TRBD1. V was clipped by 6 bases and J by 0 bases; unmatched bases: 9. The CDR3 length is 16 residues. The germline V gene encodes CDR1 SNHLY and CDR2 FYNNEI. DNA of the CDR3: TGTGCCAGCAGGGTGGACAGGGCAGTTTCTAACTATGGCTACACCTTC. Amino acid sequence: CASRVDRAVSNYGYTF.

The chain links TRBV2 to TRBJ1-2; 7 bases are a match to TRBD1. In germline, CDR1 is SNHLY, CDR2 FYNNEI. This CDR3 spans 14 amino acids. The trim removed 5 bases at V and 4 bases at J, leaving 7 bases unmatched. The CDR3 region has the DNA TGTGCCAGCAGTCCGACAGGGCCCCTCTATGGCTACACCTTC. It is translated as CASSPTGPLYGYTF.

This clone turned up a few times. The V and J genes are TRBV4-2 and TRBJ2-7, with D perhaps matching TRBD1 (5 bases). Looked up from germline, CDR1 is LGHNA and CDR2 is YNFKEQ. V was trimmed by 0 bases and J by 7 bases, leaving 19 bases between them. There are 16 residues in the CDR3. The CDR3 protein is CASSQDLTGFGQEQYF. Written as DNA, the CDR3 is TGTGCCAGCAGCCAAGATCTCACAGGCTTTGGTCAGGAGCAGTACTTC.

The chain employs TRBV9 and TRBJ2-5, with no clear D. CDR3 length: 15 amino acids. Germline lookup yields CDR1 SGDLS and CDR2 YYNGEE. Trimming removed 0 bases from V and 3 bases from J, with 12 bases in between. The CDR3 nucleotides are TGTGCCAGCAGCGTAGAGAGAGAGGAAAAAGAGACCCAGTACTTC. Protein product: CASSVEREEKETQYF. Filled out from reference TRBV9 and TRBJ2-5, the complete variable domain reads DSGVTQTPKHLITATGQRVTLRCSPRSGDLSVYWYQQSLDQGLQFLIQYYNGEERAKGNILERFSAQQFPDLHSELNLSSLELGDSALYFCASSVEREEKETQYFGPGTRLLVL.

The rearrangement links TRBV4-1 to TRBJ1-2, with a tentative D call TRBD1 (5 bases). Trimming took 0 bases from V and 8 from J, leaving 16 bases between them. The CDR3 covers 15 residues. Germline CDR1 is MGHRA and CDR2 is YSYEKL. The CDR3 nucleotides read TGCGCCAGCAGCCAAGAGCGAGATAGGGGCCGGGGCTACACCTTC. It encodes CASSQERDRGRGYTF.

The chain uses TRBV25-1 and TRBJ2-5; maybe TRBD2 (6 bases). Between the trimmed V and J ends, which lost 2 bases and 3 bases, there was a span of 10 bases. Germline CDR1 and CDR2: MGHDK and SYGVNS. The CDR3 totals 14 residues. CDR3 protein: CASSEAWEEETQYF. The CDR3 region has the DNA TGTGCCAGCAGTGAAGCGTGGGAGGAAGAGACCCAGTACTTC. Drawing the rest from reference TRBV25-1 and TRBJ2-5, the complete variable domain is EADIYQTPRYLVIGTGKKITLECSQTMGHDKMYWYQQDPGMELHLIHYSYGVNSTEKGDLSSESTVSRIRTEHFPLTLESARPSHTSQYLCASSEAWEEETQYFGPGTRLLVL.

For this clone: At one end, the junction sequence differs from germline, possibly due to a read error. The rearrangement links TRBV7-9 to TRBJ2-4; maybe TRBD2 (5 bases). Germline CDR1 reads SEHNR; CDR2 reads FQNEAQ (reference sequence). There are 15 residues in the CDR3. CDR3 DNA: TGTGCCAGCAGCCCGTTGGACCTAGCCAAAAACAGTCAGTACTTC. The encoded protein is CASSPLDLAKNSQYF.

The rearrangement joins TRBV2 to TRBJ2-1; tentatively, D is TRBD2 (5 bases). CDR1 and CDR2 (germline): SNHLY, FYNNEI. The CDR3 length is 14 residues. V was pared by 6 bases and J by 3 bases, with 12 bases between. Written as DNA, the CDR3 is TGTGCCAGCAGACTTAGCGAACTCTACAATGAGCAGTTCTTC. Translated, it gives CASRLSELYNEQFF.

This rearrangement joins TRBV27 to TRBJ1-6; 11 bases match TRBD1. Looked up from germline, CDR1 is MNHEY and CDR2 is SMNVEV (reference sequence). The CDR3 has 23 amino acids. V lost 5 bases to trimming and J lost 0 bases; unmatched junction nucleotides: 21. The CDR3 loop reads CASSPRDRGTMSLQSSYNSPLHF. CDR3 DNA: TGTGCCAGCAGTCCCCGGGACAGGGGGACTATGTCACTCCAGAGCTCCTATAATTCACCCCTCCACTTT.

V gene TRBV15 combines with J gene TRBJ2-7; no firm D call. The length of the CDR3 is 12 residues. In germline, CDR1 is LNHNV, CDR2 YYDKDF (reference sequence). V lost 5 bases to trimming and J lost 2 bases, with 7 bases between them. The CDR3 DNA sequence: TGTGCCACCAGCCACGACACCTACGAGCAGTACTTC. It yields the protein CATSHDTYEQYF.

The chain has TRBV5-1 and TRBJ1-4; D may be TRBD1 (6 bases). CDR1 is SGHRS, CDR2 YFSETQ, per germline. The CDR3 consists of 16 residues. V was clipped by 4 bases and J by 1 base, with 14 bases between them. CDR3 residues: CASSLGGAGTNEKLFF. CDR3 in DNA: TGCGCCAGCAGCCTTGGGGGGGCAGGAACTAATGAAAAACTGTTTTTT.

The rearrangement uses TRBV4-1 and TRBJ2-7, with D possibly matching TRBD2 (5 bases). The CDR3 has 15 residues. V was shortened by 0 bases and J by 2 bases, with 11 bases between the two germline ends. Germline CDR1 is MGHRA and CDR2 is YSYEKL. The CDR3 sequence is CASSQDETSAYEQYF. DNA of the CDR3: TGCGCCAGCAGCCAAGATGAAACTAGTGCCTACGAGCAGTACTTC.

The genes are TRBV6-5 and TRBJ1-4; TRBD1 matches 9 bases. V lost 2 bases to trimming and J lost 7 bases; unmatched junction nucleotides: 8. The CDR3 extends over 16 amino acids. Germline-derived CDR1 and CDR2 are MNHEY and SVGAGI. CDR3 in DNA: TGTGCCAGCAGTTACCAGTGGACAGGGGAAAGTGAAAAACTGTTTTTT. Translating gives CASSYQWTGESEKLFF.

This chain connects TRBV5-1 to TRBJ1-1; no clear D. CDR3 size: 14 residues. Trimming removed 1 base at V and 3 bases at J, with 10 bases between. Per germline, CDR1 SGHRS and CDR2 YFSETQ. The DNA of the CDR3 is TGCGCCAGCAGCTTGCACCTACCGGACACTGAAGCTTTCTTT. Amino acids: CASSLHLPDTEAFF.

In its sample, this clone was seen a few times. V usage is TRBV4-1 and J usage is TRBJ1-5; TRBD1 aligns across 12 bases. The length of the CDR3 is 16 residues. The ends lost 0 bases at V and 5 bases at J; junction bases unmatched: 2. Germline V gives CDR1 MGHRA, CDR2 YSYEKL. The CDR3 protein is CASSQEGTGGHQPQHF. CDR3 nucleotide sequence: TGCGCCAGCAGCCAAGAAGGGACAGGGGGCCATCAGCCCCAGCATTTT.

The chain carries TRBV4-1 and TRBJ2-7, with D uncertain. This CDR3 comprises 14 residues. CDR1 and CDR2 from the germline V gene are MGHRA and YSYEKL. V lost 1 base to trimming and J lost 1 base, with 8 bases between them. In DNA form, the CDR3 reads TGCGCCAGCAGCCAAGGTCACAGTTCCTACGAGCAGTACTTC. Its protein is CASSQGHSSYEQYF.

V usage is TRBV13 and J usage is TRBJ1-2; 11 bases match TRBD1. CDR1 is PRHDT, CDR2 FYEKMQ, per germline (reference sequence). The ends lost 0 bases at V and 3 bases at J; junction bases unmatched: 9. The CDR3 totals 18 residues. CDR3 protein: CASSLGGLGQGVDYGYTF. In DNA, the CDR3 is TGTGCCAGCAGCTTAGGAGGGTTGGGACAGGGGGTTGACTATGGCTACACCTTC. Complete variable domain (other parts from reference TRBV13 and TRBJ1-2): AAGVIQSPRHLIKEKRETATLKCYPIPRHDTVYWYQQGPGQDPQFLISFYEKMQSDKGSIPDRFSAQQFSDYHSELNMSSLELGDSALYFCASSLGGLGQGVDYGYTFGSGTRLTVV.

The genes are TRBV18 and TRBJ1-2; perhaps TRBD1 as D (6 bases). From germline, CDR1 is KGHSH and CDR2 LQKENI. Trimming removed 7 bases at V and 8 bases at J, with 26 bases between. The CDR3 contains 16 residues. CDR3 sequence: CASLPVGASLGDGYTF. CDR3 DNA sequence: TGTGCCAGCTTGCCCGTGGGGGCCTCCTTAGGGGACGGCTACACCTTC.

The chain carries TRBV6-1 and TRBJ1-5, with 7 bases that match TRBD1. CDR1 is MNHNS, CDR2 SASEGT, per germline. With V trimmed by 6 bases and J by 4 bases, 6 bases remained unmatched. The CDR3 covers 14 residues. CDR3: CASSQTGENQPQHF. The CDR3 DNA reads TGTGCCAGCAGCCAAACAGGGGAAAATCAGCCCCAGCATTTT.

CDR3 amino acids: CASSKQVNYGYTF. The CDR3 DNA follows: TGTGCCAGCAGTAAACAGGTTAACTATGGCTACACCTTC. The chain joins TRBV6-5 to TRBJ1-2; tentatively, D is TRBD1 (5 bases). Per the germline V gene, CDR1 is MNHEY and CDR2 is SVGAGI. V lost 5 bases to trimming and J lost 1 base, with 8 bases between them. The CDR3 is made up of 13 amino acids.

J is TRBJ2-1 and V is TRBV5-1; D is uncertain. From germline, CDR1 is SGHRS and CDR2 YFSETQ. The CDR3 has 14 amino acids. V gave up 0 bases and J gave up 4 bases, with 8 bases separating them. The CDR3 nucleotides read TGCGCCAGCAGCTTGGGTGGAGAGTACAATGAGCAGTTCTTC. Protein sequence: CASSLGGEYNEQFF.

This chain links TRBV28 with TRBJ1-5; possibly TRBD1 for D (5 bases). Trimming cost V 3 bases and J 0 bases, with 9 bases left between them. Germline CDR1 is MDHEN and CDR2 is SYDVKM. The CDR3 is 15 residues long. The CDR3 region is CASSLGGNSNQPQHF. CDR3 nucleotide sequence: TGTGCCAGCAGTTTGGGGGGGAATAGCAATCAGCCCCAGCATTTT.

The rearrangement links TRBV15 to TRBJ2-1, with 7 nucleotides matching TRBD2. Trimming at V came to 4 bases and at J to 2 bases, leaving 2 bases not matched to a gene. Germline V lookup: CDR1 LNHNV, CDR2 YYDKDF (reference sequence). The CDR3 extends over 14 amino acids. The CDR3 here is CATSMTSPYNEQFF. The CDR3 coding sequence is TGTGCCACCAGCATGACTAGCCCCTACAATGAGCAGTTCTTC.

The chain is built from TRBV28 and TRBJ1-3, with TRBD1 matching 7 bases. Germline V lookup: CDR1 MDHEN, CDR2 SYDVKM. The CDR3 is 14 amino acids. V lost 7 bases to trimming and J lost 2 bases; unmatched junction nucleotides: 5. Here the CDR3 DNA reads TGTGCCAGCATTGAACAGGGGACTGGAAACACCATATATTTT. Translating gives CASIEQGTGNTIYF.

The chain couples TRBV18 to TRBJ2-7; D possibly corresponds to TRBD1 (5 bases). Trimming cost V 3 bases and J 6 bases, with 18 bases left between them. Germline lookup yields CDR1 KGHSH and CDR2 LQKENI. This CDR3 is built from 15 residues. The CDR3 reads CASSPVAQGLGEQYF. In DNA form, the CDR3 reads TGTGCCAGCTCACCGGTCGCGCAGGGCCTAGGCGAGCAGTACTTC.

The chain uses TRBV25-1 and TRBJ2-7; the D is unclear. V was shortened by 2 bases and J by 2 bases, with 10 bases between the two germline ends. CDR1 and CDR2 from the germline V gene are MGHDK and SYGVNS. This CDR3 spans 14 amino acids. Here the CDR3 reads CASSEPEPTYEQYF. The DNA of the CDR3 is TGTGCCAGCAGTGAACCGGAGCCTACCTACGAGCAGTACTTC.

This chain uses TRBV6-5 with TRBJ1-1; tentatively, D is TRBD1 (5 bases). The CDR3 spans 14 residues. In germline, CDR1 is MNHEY, CDR2 SVGAGI. The V end lost 0 bases, the J end lost 5 bases, and 10 bases lay between the germline ends. CDR3 in DNA: TGTGCCAGCAGTTACTCGCGGGGGAGGACTGAAGCTTTCTTT. Amino acid sequence: CASSYSRGRTEAFF.

This rearrangement joins TRBV19 to TRBJ2-7; D remains unclear. CDR3 length: 13 amino acids. Germline assignment: CDR1 LNHDA and CDR2 SQIVND (reference sequence). Trimming pared 5 bases from V and 5 bases from J, leaving 13 bases between. CDR3 DNA sequence: TGTGCCAGTAGTCCTATGCACGTCGACGAGCAGTACTTC. This sequence encodes CASSPMHVDEQYF.

The chain carries TRBV11-2 and TRBJ2-2; D gene unclear. CDR3 length: 12 residues. In germline, CDR1 is SGHAT, CDR2 FQNNGV. V lost 5 bases, J lost 5 bases, and 6 bases lay in between. The CDR3 coding sequence is TGTGCCAGCAGCATTCTGACCGGGGAGCTGTTTTTT. Translation: CASSILTGELFF.

The chain combines TRBV27 with TRBJ1-5, with 10 nucleotides matching TRBD1. The CDR3 is 14 amino acids. J was trimmed by 7 bases and V by 6 bases; bases with no gene match: 6. The germline V gene has CDR1 MNHEY and CDR2 SMNVEV (reference sequence). For the CDR3, the DNA is TGTGCCAGCAGATCGACAGGGGGCCTCCAGCCCCAGCATTTT. It is translated as CASRSTGGLQPQHF.